The following is a TCR beta chain sequence with its context. Its antigen is not identified. This record belongs to a study of CD8+CD57+ T cells in acquired aplastic anemia. General study findings and limits: The same twenty-nine CD8+ CDR3 sequences occurred in patients and in controls. The CD8+ Simpson's diversity of patients and controls was not significantly different.

V lost 5 bases to trimming and J lost 2 bases; unmatched junction nucleotides: 8. CDR3 size: 15 residues. The germline gives CDR1 SGHTA, CDR2 FQGNSA. Genomic DNA acted as the template from which TCR beta VDJ combination and CDR3 sequence profiling were carried out. TCRdb passed the reads through MiXCR, listing each CDR3 protein once. Of 170,000 or so distinct CDR3 sequences in the sample, around 60% are singletons; the top ten hold about 39%. CD8+CD57+ cell expansion had been shown by flow cytometry in patients chosen for sequencing. As a group, the patients uniformly had severe acquired aplastic anemia.

The receptor was isolated from a human donor with aplastic anemia. This rearrangement joins TRBV7-2 to TRBJ2-7, with 8 bases that match TRBD1. The sequenced sample consisted of sorted CD4+, CD8+, or CD8+CD57+ T cells (not recorded which) from PBMCs. The CDR3 reads CASSLTGGGTYEQYF. CDR3 nucleotides: TGTGCCAGCAGCCTTACAGGGGGAGGCACCTACGAGCAGTACTTC.